This T cell receptor (beta chain) was obtained from a study of cytomegalovirus exposure and HLA in healthy donors. Looking at the study overall: Out of about 180 million T cells, an earlier analysis found 117 million unique TCR beta sequences in total. Early released data had around 88 million unique TCRs, all coming from HLA-typed donors.

The PCR employed 60 Vbeta primers together with 13 Jbeta primers. Original methodology: In a later analysis, some 80 million unique TCR beta chains included roughly 11 million shared by two or more donors. TCRdb keeps only in-frame clones here, not all; method: immunoSEQ multiplex PCR. The DNA gave D and trimming, while V, J and clone size come from that table. Altogether roughly 49,000 clones are present, 75% to 80% being singletons, with the ten largest covering 2.7%. V gave up 5 bases and J gave up 8 bases, with 12 bases separating them. CDR1 LNHNV and CDR2 YYDKDF come from the germline V gene (reference sequence). CDR3 length equals 12 residues. As for this clone: Its antigen is undetermined.

Whole-study results and caveats: TCR sequences were mostly rare, though some public TCRs occurred in many donors.

The sequenced material came from PBMCs. The sequence was collected from a woman in her thirties or forties in good health and CMV-seropositive. V and J are TRBV15 and TRBJ1-2, with D perhaps matching TRBD1 (6 bases). CDR3 in DNA: TGTGCCACCAGCCCTTTGGGGGCCGGCTACACCTTC. Its protein is CATSPLGAGYTF.